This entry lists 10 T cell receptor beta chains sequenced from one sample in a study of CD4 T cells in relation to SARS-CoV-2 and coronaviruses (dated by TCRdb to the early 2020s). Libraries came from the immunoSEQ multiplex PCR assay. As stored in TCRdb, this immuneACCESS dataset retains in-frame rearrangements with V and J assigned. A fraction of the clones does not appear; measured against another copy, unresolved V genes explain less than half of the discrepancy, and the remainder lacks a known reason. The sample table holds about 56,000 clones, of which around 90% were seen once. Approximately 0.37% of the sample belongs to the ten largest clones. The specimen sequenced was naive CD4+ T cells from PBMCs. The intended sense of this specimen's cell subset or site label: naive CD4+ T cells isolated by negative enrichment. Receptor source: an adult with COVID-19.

Here the CDR3 DNA reads TGTGCCAGTAGGAGCCACAGGGGGCTCACAGATACGCAGTATTTT. It yields the protein CASRSHRGLTDTQYF. The chain uses TRBV19 and TRBJ2-3, with 9 bases aligning to TRBD1. The CDR3 has 15 amino acids. The V gene end was trimmed by 6 bases and the J gene end by 2 bases; junction bases not matched to a gene: 6. Germline CDR1 LNHDA, CDR2 SQIVND (reference sequence).

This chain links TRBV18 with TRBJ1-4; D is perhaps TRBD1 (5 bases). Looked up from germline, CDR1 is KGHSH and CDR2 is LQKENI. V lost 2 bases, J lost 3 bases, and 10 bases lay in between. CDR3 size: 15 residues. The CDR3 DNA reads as TGTGCCAGCTCACCAGTGGCAGGGCCTAATGAAAAACTGTTTTTT. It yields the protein CASSPVAGPNEKLFF.

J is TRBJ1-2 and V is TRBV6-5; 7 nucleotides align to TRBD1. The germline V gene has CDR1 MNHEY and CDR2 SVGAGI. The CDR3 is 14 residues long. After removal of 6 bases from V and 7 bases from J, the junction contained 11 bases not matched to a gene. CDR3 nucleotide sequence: TGTGCCAGCAGCGCTACAGGGGCCCTAGGTGGCTACACCTTC. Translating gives CASSATGALGGYTF.

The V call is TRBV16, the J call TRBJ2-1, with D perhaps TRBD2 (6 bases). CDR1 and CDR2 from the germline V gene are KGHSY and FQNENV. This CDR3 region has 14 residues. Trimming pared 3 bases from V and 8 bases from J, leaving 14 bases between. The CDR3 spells CASSQGLLPHEQFF. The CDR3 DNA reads TGTGCCAGCAGCCAGGGACTTTTGCCCCATGAGCAGTTCTTC.

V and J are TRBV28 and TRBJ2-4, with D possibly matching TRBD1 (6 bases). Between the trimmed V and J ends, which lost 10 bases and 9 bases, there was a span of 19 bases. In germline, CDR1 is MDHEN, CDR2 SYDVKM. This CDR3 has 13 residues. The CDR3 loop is CATAPEGVPIQYF. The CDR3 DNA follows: TGTGCCACCGCACCCGAGGGGGTTCCCATTCAGTACTTC. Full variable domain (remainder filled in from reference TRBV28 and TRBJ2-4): DVKVTQSSRYLVKRTGEKVFLECVQDMDHENMFWYRQDPGLGLRLIYFSYDVKMKEKGDIPEGYSVSREKKERFSLILESASTNQTSMYLCATAPEGVPIQYFGAGTRLSVL.

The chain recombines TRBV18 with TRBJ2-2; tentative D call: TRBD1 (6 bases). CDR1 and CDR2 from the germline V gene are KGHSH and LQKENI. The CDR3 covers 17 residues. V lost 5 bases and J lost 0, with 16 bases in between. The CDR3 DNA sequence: TGTGCCAGCTCAAAACAGGGAAGACGTGCGAACACCGGGGAGCTGTTTTTT. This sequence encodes CASSKQGRRANTGELFF.

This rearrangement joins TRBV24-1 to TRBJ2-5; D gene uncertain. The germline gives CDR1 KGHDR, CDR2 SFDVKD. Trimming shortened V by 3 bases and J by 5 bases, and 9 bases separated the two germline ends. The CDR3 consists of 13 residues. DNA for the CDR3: TGTGCCACCAGTGATGGTGAGGTTGAGACCCAGTACTTC. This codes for CATSDGEVETQYF.

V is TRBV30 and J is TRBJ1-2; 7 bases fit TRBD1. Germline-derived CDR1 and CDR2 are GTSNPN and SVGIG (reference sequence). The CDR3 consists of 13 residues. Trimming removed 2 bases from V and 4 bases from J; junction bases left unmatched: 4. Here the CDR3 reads CAWSMPGGYGYTF. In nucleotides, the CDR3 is TGTGCCTGGAGTATGCCAGGGGGCTATGGCTACACCTTC.

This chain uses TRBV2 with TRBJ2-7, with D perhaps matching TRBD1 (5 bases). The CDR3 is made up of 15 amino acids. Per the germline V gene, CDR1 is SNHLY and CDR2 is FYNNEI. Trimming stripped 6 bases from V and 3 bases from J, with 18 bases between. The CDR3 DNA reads TGTGCCAGCAGAGAGCTTGGGGCAGGGTACTACGAGCAGTACTTC. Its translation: CASRELGAGYYEQYF. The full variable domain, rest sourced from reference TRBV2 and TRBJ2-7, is EPEVTQTPSHQVTQMGQEVILRCVPISNHLYFYWYRQILGQKVEFLVSFYNNEISEKSEIFDDQFSVERPDGSNFTLKIRSTKLEDSAMYFCASRELGAGYYEQYFGPGTRLTVT.

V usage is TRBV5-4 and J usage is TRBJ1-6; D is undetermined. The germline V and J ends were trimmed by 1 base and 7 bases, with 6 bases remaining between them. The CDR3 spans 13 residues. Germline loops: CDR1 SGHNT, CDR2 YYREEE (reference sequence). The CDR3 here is CASSLWMNSPLHF. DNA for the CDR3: TGTGCCAGCAGCTTGTGGATGAATTCACCCCTCCACTTT. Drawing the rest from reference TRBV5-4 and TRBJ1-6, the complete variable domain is ETGVTQSPTHLIKTRGQQVTLRCSSQSGHNTVSWYQQALGQGPQFIFQYYREEENGRGNFPPRFSGLQFPNYSSELNVNALELDDSALYLCASSLWMNSPLHFGNGTRLTVT.